A single sample gave rise to the 4 T cell receptor beta chains below, sequenced in a study of cytomegalovirus exposure and HLA in healthy donors. PCR used 60 Vbeta primers and 13 Jbeta primers. Sequencing was performed with immunoSEQ multiplex PCR; in TCRdb, only in-frame clones are kept and a portion is missing. The sample lists fewer than 200,000 clones, around 82% occurring once. Material: PBMCs. The source is a woman in her twenties or thirties in good health and CMV-seropositive.

Comment on this clone: Distinct nucleotide sequences in the sample also encode this CDR3. This sequence joins TRBV9 and TRBJ2-7; 10 positions agree with TRBD2. Germline V lookup: CDR1 SGDLS, CDR2 YYNGEE. This CDR3 is 16 amino acids long. V lost 4 bases, J lost 7 bases, and 14 bases stayed unmatched. CDR3 amino acids: CASSPVGTSVPWEQYF. In DNA form, the CDR3 reads TGTGCCAGCAGCCCGGTAGGGACTAGCGTGCCCTGGGAGCAGTACTTC.

V usage is TRBV4-1 and J usage is TRBJ1-1; D unclear. Germline CDR1 is MGHRA and CDR2 is YSYEKL. The CDR3 runs 15 residues. Trimming left V 0 bases short and J 2 bases short, with 10 bases between. For the CDR3, the DNA is TGCGCCAGCAGCCAAGATAACAAGTTAAACACTGAAGCTTTCTTT. Its translation: CASSQDNKLNTEAFF.

The chain carries TRBV4-1 and TRBJ2-3; D perhaps matches TRBD2 (7 bases). Germline CDR1 MGHRA, CDR2 YSYEKL. The germline V and J ends were trimmed by 1 base and 5 bases, with 19 bases remaining between them. The CDR3 spans 17 residues. CDR3 loop: CASSQGGGRSWGDTQYF. For the CDR3, the DNA is TGCGCCAGCAGCCAAGGGGGGGGCAGAAGTTGGGGAGATACGCAGTATTTT.

The V call is TRBV5-4, the J call TRBJ2-4; D possibly corresponds to TRBD1 (6 bases). This CDR3 region has 14 residues. Germline V CDR1 and CDR2: SGHNT, YYREEE (reference sequence). V was cut by 3 bases and J by 5 bases, with 12 bases left in between. The CDR3 region is CASSSTGHENIQYF. The CDR3 nucleotides read TGTGCCAGCAGCTCAACGGGACACGAAAACATTCAGTACTTC.